A single sample gave rise to the 7 T cell receptor beta chains below, sequenced in a study of graft-versus-host responses after intestinal transplantation. Produced via immunoSEQ multiplex PCR; TCRdb's table is partial and in-frame only. This table has roughly 27,000 clones, less than 90% appearing once. The sequenced sample was PBMCs, obtained around 29 days after intestinal transplant. The origin of the receptors is a human patient who received an intestinal transplant, so some T cells may come from the graft donor.

The chain employs TRBV19 and TRBJ1-5, with D maybe TRBD1 (5 bases). The CDR3 sequence is 14 residues long. Trimming left V 7 bases short and J 4 bases short, with 14 bases between. Germline V gives CDR1 LNHDA, CDR2 SQIVND (reference sequence). DNA of the CDR3: TGTGCCAGTATTAGGGGCCGCGGGAATCAGCCCCAGCATTTT. Protein: CASIRGRGNQPQHF.

The chain links TRBV5-4 to TRBJ2-3; D call uncertain. The CDR3 length is 15 residues. The germline CDR1 and CDR2 sequences are SGHNT and YYREEE (reference sequence). Deletions cut 0 bases from V and 2 bases from J, with 10 bases between. The CDR3 DNA reads as TGTGCCAGCAGCTTGGGACTTCCCTCCACAGATACGCAGTATTTT. It translates to CASSLGLPSTDTQYF.

This chain links TRBV7-2 with TRBJ2-5, with D perhaps matching TRBD2 (6 bases). Trimming removed 6 bases at V and 0 bases at J, with 14 bases between. Per germline, CDR1 SGHTA and CDR2 FQGNSA. This CDR3 has 15 amino acids. The CDR3 nucleotides are TGTGCCAGCAGGAAAGCGGGTCTGTACCAAGAGACCCAGTACTTC. Amino acid sequence: CASRKAGLYQETQYF.

This clone was observed once. The chain links TRBV7-9 to TRBJ2-1; tentatively, D is TRBD1 or TRBD2 (5 bases each). CDR1 is SEHNR and CDR2 is FQNEAQ in the germline V gene (reference sequence). V was pared by 0 bases and J by 11 bases, with 5 bases between. The CDR3 runs to 11 residues. DNA of the CDR3: TGTGCCAGCAGCTTAGCGGGACAGCAGTTCTTC. Translated, it gives CASSLAGQQFF. Based on the CDR3 plus reference TRBV7-9 and TRBJ2-1, the full variable domain is DTGVSQNPRHKITKRGQNVTFRCDPISEHNRLYWYRQTLGQGPEFLTYFQNEAQLEKSRLLSDRFSAERPKGSFSTLEIQRTEQGDSAMYLCASSLAGQQFFGPGTRLTVL.

Points on this clone: The same CDR3 also results from other DNA sequences found in this sample. V and J are TRBV9 and TRBJ1-2, with TRBD1 identical over 9 bases. This CDR3 spans 14 amino acids. With 5 bases clipped from V and 3 bases from J, the junction kept 5 bases outside the gene matches. Germline V gene lookup returns CDR1 SGDLS and CDR2 YYNGEE. The CDR3 here is CASSLTGGDYGYTF. CDR3 nucleotides: TGTGCCAGCAGTCTTACAGGGGGCGACTATGGCTACACCTTC.

The V gene is TRBV4-1, the J gene TRBJ1-2; the D is unclear. Germline CDR1 is MGHRA and CDR2 is YSYEKL. The CDR3 loop spans 14 amino acids. The ends were cut back, 0 bases at V and 8 bases at J, with 13 bases in the middle. CDR3: CASSQDAVVEGYTF. The CDR3 bases are TGCGCCAGCAGCCAAGATGCGGTAGTAGAAGGCTACACCTTC.

The chain combines TRBV7-6 with TRBJ2-7; D possibly corresponds to TRBD2 (6 bases). The ends were cut back, 1 base at V and 0 bases at J, with 16 bases in the middle. The length of the CDR3 is 17 residues. Germline V gene data show CDR1 as SGHVS and CDR2 as FNYEAQ. Here the CDR3 DNA reads TGTGCCAGCAGCTTAGTCCCAGGACTATTGAGCTCCTACGAGCAGTACTTC. Amino acid sequence: CASSLVPGLLSSYEQYF.